What follows is one T cell receptor beta chain and its context. The germline V gene has CDR1 SGHRS and CDR2 YFSETQ. V gave up 3 bases and J gave up 4 bases; unmatched junction bases: 4. This CDR3 is 14 amino acids long. The Seattle patients, enrolled during active infection, were followed longitudinally. The data were obtained in a study of blood T cell repertoires in COVID-19. Turning to the study itself: The United States, Italy and Spain supplied acute and convalescent COVID-19 samples. From T cells, B-cell-depleted T cells, or PBMCs came the material, which was cDNA or gDNA.

In the original analysis: Estimation of nucleated cell counts relied on the amplification of reference gene primers. Sequenced by immunoSEQ multiplex PCR; TCRdb stores in-frame clones only, minus some. V and J calls plus clone size are reproduced from that table; the DNA served to infer D and trimming. The sample lists about 180,000 clones, around nine tenths seen once, with around 0.63% in the top ten. Sequencing used peripheral blood. The J gene is TRBJ2-7, the V gene TRBV5-1, with 10 positions matching TRBD2. The sequence was obtained from a man aged 55 to 70 with COVID-19, enrolled during active disease. The CDR3 DNA reads TGCGCCAGCAGCTCTAGCGGGGGTTCTTACGAGCAGTACTTC. This encodes CASSSSGGSYEQYF.